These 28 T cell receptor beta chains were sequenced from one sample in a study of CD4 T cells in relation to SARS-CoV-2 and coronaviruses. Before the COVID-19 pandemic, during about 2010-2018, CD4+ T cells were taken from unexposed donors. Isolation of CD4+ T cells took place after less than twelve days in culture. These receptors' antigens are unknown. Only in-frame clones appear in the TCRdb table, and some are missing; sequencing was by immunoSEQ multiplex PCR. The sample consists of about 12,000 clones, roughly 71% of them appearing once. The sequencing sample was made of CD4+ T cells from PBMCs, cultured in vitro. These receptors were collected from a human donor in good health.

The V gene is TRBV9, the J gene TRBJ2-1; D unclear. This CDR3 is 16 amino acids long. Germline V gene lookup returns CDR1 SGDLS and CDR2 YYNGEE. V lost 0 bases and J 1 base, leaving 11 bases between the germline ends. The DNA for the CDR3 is TGTGCCAGCAGCGTAGCGGGTGGCTTGTCCTACAATGAGCAGTTCTTC. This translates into CASSVAGGLSYNEQFF.

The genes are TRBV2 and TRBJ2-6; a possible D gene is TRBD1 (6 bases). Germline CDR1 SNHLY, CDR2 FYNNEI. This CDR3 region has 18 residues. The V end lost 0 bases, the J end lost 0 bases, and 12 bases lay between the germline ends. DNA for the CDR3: TGTGCCAGCAGTGAAGCACCGGACAGAAGCTCTGGGGCCAACGTCCTGACTTTC. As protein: CASSEAPDRSSGANVLTF. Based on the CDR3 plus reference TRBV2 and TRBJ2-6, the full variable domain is EPEVTQTPSHQVTQMGQEVILRCVPISNHLYFYWYRQILGQKVEFLVSFYNNEISEKSEIFDDQFSVERPDGSNFTLKIRSTKLEDSAMYFCASSEAPDRSSGANVLTFGAGSRLTVL.

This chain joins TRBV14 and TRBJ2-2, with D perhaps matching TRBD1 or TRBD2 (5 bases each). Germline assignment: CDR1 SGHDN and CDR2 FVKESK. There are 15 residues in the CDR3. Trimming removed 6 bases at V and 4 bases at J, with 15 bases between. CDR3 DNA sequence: TGTGCCAGCAGTTCCATCGGGGCGGGCACCGGGGAGCTGTTTTTT. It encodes CASSSIGAGTGELFF.

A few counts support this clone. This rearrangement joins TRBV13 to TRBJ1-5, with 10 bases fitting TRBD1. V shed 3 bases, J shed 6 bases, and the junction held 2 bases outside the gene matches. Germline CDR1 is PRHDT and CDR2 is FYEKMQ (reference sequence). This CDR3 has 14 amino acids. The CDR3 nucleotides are TGTGCCAGCAGCTTGGGACAGGGGATTCAGCCCCAGCATTTT. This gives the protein CASSLGQGIQPQHF.

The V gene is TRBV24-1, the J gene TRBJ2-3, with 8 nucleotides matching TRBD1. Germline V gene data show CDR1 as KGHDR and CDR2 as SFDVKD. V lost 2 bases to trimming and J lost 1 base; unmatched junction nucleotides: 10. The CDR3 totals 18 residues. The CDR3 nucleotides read TGTGCCACCAGTGATTCCTTCAGGGGGCCGATGGGCACAGATACGCAGTATTTT. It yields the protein CATSDSFRGPMGTDTQYF.

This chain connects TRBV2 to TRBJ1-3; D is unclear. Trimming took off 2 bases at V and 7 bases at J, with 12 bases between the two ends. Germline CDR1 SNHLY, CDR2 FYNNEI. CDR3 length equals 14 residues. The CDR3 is CASSETGFRNTIYF. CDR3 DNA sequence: TGTGCCAGCAGTGAAACCGGATTTAGGAACACCATATATTTT.

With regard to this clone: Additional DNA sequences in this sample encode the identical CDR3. The CDR3 region is CASSRLPGQGNSPLHF. In DNA, the CDR3 is TGTGCCAGCAGCCGCTTACCGGGACAGGGTAATTCACCCCTCCACTTT. V usage is TRBV5-5 and J usage is TRBJ1-6; 9 bases are shared with TRBD1. Germline loops: CDR1 SGHKS, CDR2 YYEKEE (reference sequence). The CDR3 totals 16 residues. The junction had 8 bases not matched to a gene; V was cut back by 4 bases and J by 6 bases.

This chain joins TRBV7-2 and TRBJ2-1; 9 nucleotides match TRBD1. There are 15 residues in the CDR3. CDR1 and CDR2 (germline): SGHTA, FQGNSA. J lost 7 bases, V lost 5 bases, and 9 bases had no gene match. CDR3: CASSPGQGIRNEQFF. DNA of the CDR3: TGTGCCAGCAGCCCAGGACAGGGGATTAGAAATGAGCAGTTCTTC.

CDR3 DNA: TGCGCCAGCAGTGTCGGTGAAGAGACCCAGTACTTC. Amino acid sequence: CASSVGEETQYF. This sequence joins TRBV10-2 and TRBJ2-5, with D uncertain. The CDR3 extends over 12 amino acids. V was cut by 4 bases and J by 3 bases, with 6 bases left in between. Germline values: CDR1 WSHSY, CDR2 SAAADI.

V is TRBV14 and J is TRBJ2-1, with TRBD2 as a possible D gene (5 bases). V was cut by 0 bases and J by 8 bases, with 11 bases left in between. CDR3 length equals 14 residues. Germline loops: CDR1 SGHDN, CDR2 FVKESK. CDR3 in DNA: TGTGCCAGCAGCCAAGATCTCGCTAGCTATGAGCAGTTCTTC. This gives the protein CASSQDLASYEQFF.

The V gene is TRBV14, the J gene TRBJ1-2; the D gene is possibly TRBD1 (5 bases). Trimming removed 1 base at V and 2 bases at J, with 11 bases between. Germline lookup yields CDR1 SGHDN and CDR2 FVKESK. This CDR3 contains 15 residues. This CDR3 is CASSQVGGSNYGYTF. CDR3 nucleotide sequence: TGTGCCAGCAGCCAAGTTGGGGGTTCCAACTATGGCTACACCTTC.

The CDR3 protein is CASSVVTGNTEAFF. The CDR3 DNA is TGTGCCAGCAGCGTAGTGACAGGGAACACTGAAGCTTTCTTT. V gene TRBV9 combines with J gene TRBJ1-1; TRBD1 might be the D (6 bases). Germline loops: CDR1 SGDLS, CDR2 YYNGEE. Trimming shortened V by 0 bases and J by 1 base, and 7 bases separated the two germline ends. The CDR3 covers 14 residues. Complete variable domain (other parts from reference TRBV9 and TRBJ1-1): DSGVTQTPKHLITATGQRVTLRCSPRSGDLSVYWYQQSLDQGLQFLIQYYNGEERAKGNILERFSAQQFPDLHSELNLSSLELGDSALYFCASSVVTGNTEAFFGQGTRLTVV.

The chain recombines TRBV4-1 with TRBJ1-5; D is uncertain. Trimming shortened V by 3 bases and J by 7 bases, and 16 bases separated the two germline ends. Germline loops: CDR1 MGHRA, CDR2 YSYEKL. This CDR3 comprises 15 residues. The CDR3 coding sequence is TGCGCCAGCAGCCATACTTGGGCCCAAGGGCAGCCCCAGCATTTT. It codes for CASSHTWAQGQPQHF.

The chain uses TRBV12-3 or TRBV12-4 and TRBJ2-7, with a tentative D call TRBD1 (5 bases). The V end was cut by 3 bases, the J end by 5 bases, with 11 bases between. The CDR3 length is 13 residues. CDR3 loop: CASSLDKSHEQYF. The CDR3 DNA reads TGTGCCAGCAGTTTGGACAAGTCTCACGAGCAGTACTTC.

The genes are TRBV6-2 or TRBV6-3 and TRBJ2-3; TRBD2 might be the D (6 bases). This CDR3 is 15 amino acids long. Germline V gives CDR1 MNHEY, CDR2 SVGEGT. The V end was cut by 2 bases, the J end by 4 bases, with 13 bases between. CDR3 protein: CASSYQGRGSDTQYF. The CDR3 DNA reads TGTGCCAGCAGTTACCAAGGGCGGGGCTCAGATACGCAGTATTTT.

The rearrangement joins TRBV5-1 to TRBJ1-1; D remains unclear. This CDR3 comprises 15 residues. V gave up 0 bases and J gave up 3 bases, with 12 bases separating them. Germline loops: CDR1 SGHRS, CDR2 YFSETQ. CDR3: CASSLATGWDTEAFF. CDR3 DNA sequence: TGCGCCAGCAGCTTGGCCACGGGGTGGGACACTGAAGCTTTCTTT.

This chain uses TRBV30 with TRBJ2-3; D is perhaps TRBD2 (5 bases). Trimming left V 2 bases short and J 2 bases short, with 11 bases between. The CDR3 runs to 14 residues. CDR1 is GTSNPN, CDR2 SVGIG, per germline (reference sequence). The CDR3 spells CAWSHGAVTDTQYF. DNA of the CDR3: TGTGCCTGGAGTCACGGAGCGGTCACAGATACGCAGTATTTT.

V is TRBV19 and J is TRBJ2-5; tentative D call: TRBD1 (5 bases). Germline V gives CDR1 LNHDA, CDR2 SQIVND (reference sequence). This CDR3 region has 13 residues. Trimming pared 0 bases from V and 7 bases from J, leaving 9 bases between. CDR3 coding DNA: TGTGCCAGTAGTATAGACAGGGTTGGGACCCAGTACTTC. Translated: CASSIDRVGTQYF.

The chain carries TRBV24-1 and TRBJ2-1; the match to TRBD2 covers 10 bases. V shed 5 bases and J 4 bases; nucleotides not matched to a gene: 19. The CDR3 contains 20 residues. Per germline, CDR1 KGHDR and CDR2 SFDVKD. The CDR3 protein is CATSGKRAGGPRVMYNEQFF. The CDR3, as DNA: TGTGCCACCAGTGGGAAGAGAGCGGGAGGGCCTCGTGTTATGTACAATGAGCAGTTCTTC.

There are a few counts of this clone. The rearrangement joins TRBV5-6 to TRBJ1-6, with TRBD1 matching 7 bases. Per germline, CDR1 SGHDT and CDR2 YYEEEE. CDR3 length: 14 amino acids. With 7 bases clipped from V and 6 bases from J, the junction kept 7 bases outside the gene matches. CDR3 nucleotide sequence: TGTGCCAGCGGTAGTGGGACAGTTAATTCACCCCTCCACTTT. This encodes CASGSGTVNSPLHF.

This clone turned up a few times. This CDR3 reads CASSLEVNEQFF. DNA for the CDR3: TGCGCCAGCAGCTTGGAGGTCAATGAGCAGTTCTTC. V gene TRBV5-1 combines with J gene TRBJ2-1; D uncertain. Trimming shortened V by 0 bases and J by 6 bases, and 4 bases separated the two germline ends. The CDR3 contains 12 residues. Per the germline V gene, CDR1 is SGHRS and CDR2 is YFSETQ. The full variable domain, completed using reference TRBV5-1 and TRBJ2-1, is KAGVTQTPRYLIKTRGQQVTLSCSPISGHRSVSWYQQTPGQGLQFLFEYFSETQRNKGNFPGRFSGRQFSNSRSEMNVSTLELGDSALYLCASSLEVNEQFFGPGTRLTVL.

CDR3 region: CATVTGGSVETQYF. CDR3 coding DNA: TGTGCCACCGTGACAGGGGGTTCGGTGGAGACCCAGTACTTC. The chain joins TRBV3-1 (or the pseudogene TRBV3-2) to TRBJ2-5, with 9 nucleotides matching TRBD1. Germline V gene lookup returns CDR1 LGHDT and CDR2 YNNKEL (reference sequence). The CDR3 totals 14 residues. J lost 5 bases, V lost 10 bases, and 11 bases had no gene match.

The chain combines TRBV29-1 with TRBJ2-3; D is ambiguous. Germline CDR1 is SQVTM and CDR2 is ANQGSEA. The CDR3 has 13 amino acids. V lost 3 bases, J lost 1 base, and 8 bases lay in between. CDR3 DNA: TGCAGCGTTGATGGGCATCGCACAGATACGCAGTATTTT. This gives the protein CSVDGHRTDTQYF.

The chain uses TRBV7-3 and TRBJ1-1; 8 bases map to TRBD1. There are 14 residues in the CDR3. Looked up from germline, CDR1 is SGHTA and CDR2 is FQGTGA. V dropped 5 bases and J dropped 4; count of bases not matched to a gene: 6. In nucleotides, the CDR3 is TGTGCCAGCAGCCCAACAGGGGGGTTCACTGAAGCTTTCTTT. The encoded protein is CASSPTGGFTEAFF.

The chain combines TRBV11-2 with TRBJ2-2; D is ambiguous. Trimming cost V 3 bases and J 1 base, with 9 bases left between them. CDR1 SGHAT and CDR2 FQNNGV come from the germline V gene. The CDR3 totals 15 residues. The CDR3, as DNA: TGTGCCAGCAGCTTTCCTTACTTGAACACCGGGGAGCTGTTTTTT. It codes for CASSFPYLNTGELFF.

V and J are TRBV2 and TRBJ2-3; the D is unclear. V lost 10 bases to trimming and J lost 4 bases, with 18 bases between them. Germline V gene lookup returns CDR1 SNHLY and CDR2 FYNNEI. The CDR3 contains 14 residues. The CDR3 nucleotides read TGTGCCAACACTCCTCGCCACCCCCCAGATACGCAGTATTTT. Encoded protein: CANTPRHPPDTQYF.

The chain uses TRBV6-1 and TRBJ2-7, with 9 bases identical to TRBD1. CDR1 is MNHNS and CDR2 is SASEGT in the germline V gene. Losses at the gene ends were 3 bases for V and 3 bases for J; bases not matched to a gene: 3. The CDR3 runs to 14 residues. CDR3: CASSDGTGLYEQYF. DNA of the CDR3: TGTGCCAGCAGTGACGGGACAGGGCTCTACGAGCAGTACTTC.

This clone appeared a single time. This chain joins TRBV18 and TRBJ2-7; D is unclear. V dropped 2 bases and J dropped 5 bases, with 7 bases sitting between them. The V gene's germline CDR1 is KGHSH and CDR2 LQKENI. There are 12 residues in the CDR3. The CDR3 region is CASSPESHEQYF. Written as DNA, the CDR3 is TGTGCCAGCTCACCAGAGAGCCACGAGCAGTACTTC.